A single sample gave rise to the 20 T cell receptor beta chains below, sequenced in a study of CXCR3-negative and CXCR3-positive naive CD8 T cells. Findings and caveats of the study: Hydrophobicity of TRB CDR3s was greater in CXCR3-positive naive cells than in CXCR3-negative naive cells.

These receptors are not linked to any known antigen. Through 5' RACE with UMI labels, the TRB cDNA libraries were prepared. TCRdb reprocessed the 5' RACE reads and reports one entry per CDR3 protein, with no DNA. This repertoire includes some 140,000 distinct CDR3 sequences. Material for sequencing was naive CXCR3+ CD8+ T cells from blood. Stated subset: CD45RO-CCR7+CD27+CD95- naive CD8+ T cells expressing CXCR3 (TNR3+). The source of these receptors is a human donor in good health. Some clones in this sample may be carry-over from other donors' samples.

The chain combines TRBV4-3 with TRBJ1-2; with no DNA, the TCRdb D assignment of TRBD1 cannot be verified. CDR1 LGHNA and CDR2 YSLEER come from the germline V gene. The CDR3 totals 13 residues. The CDR3: CASSQDTETGANF.

The rearrangement links TRBV28 to TRBJ2-1; with no DNA, the TCRdb D assignment of TRBD2 cannot be verified. CDR3 length: 19 amino acids. The germline V gene has CDR1 MDHEN and CDR2 SYDVKM. CDR3 protein: CASSLVGLAGVLSYNEQFF.

This chain connects TRBV12-3 or TRBV12-4 to TRBJ2-7; TCRdb's D call of TRBD1 is untestable without DNA. The CDR3 is 14 residues long. Here the CDR3 reads CASSQWDRGREQYF.

The chain carries TRBV12-3 or TRBV12-4 and TRBJ1-1. The CDR3 runs to 11 residues. The CDR3 reads CASTMGSVAFF.

This chain uses TRBV10-2 with TRBJ2-3. Germline V gene data show CDR1 as WSHSY and CDR2 as SAAADI. The CDR3 spans 12 residues. The CDR3 loop reads CASSFWQDTQYF.

The CDR3: CASWPSGSSYNEQFF. The chain joins TRBV3-1 to TRBJ2-1; TCRdb's D gene call, TRBD2, goes unchecked for lack of DNA. The CDR3 length is 15 residues. Germline CDR1 and CDR2: LGHDT and YNNKEL (reference sequence).

The chain is built from TRBV4-1 and TRBJ2-7. The germline V gene encodes CDR1 MGHRA and CDR2 YSYEKL. The CDR3 length is 15 residues. CDR3 in amino acids: CASSQEVRGSYEQYF.

The chain carries TRBV20-1 and TRBJ2-5; the TCRdb D gene call, TRBD2, has no DNA to confirm it. The CDR3 totals 18 residues. Germline V CDR1 and CDR2: DFQATT, SNEGSKA (reference sequence). The CDR3 is CSARDGGLAGVPQETQYF.

The V gene is TRBV28, the J gene TRBJ2-2; TCRdb selects TRBD1, and the lack of DNA leaves this call unchecked. Germline loops: CDR1 MDHEN, CDR2 SYDVKM. The CDR3 consists of 16 residues. The CDR3 protein is CASTMWAGQTTGELFF.

The gene calls are TRBV29-1 and TRBJ2-3; no DNA is available, so the TRBD2 call from TCRdb remains unchecked. Per the germline V gene, CDR1 is SQVTM and CDR2 is ANQGSEA. There are 16 residues in the CDR3. This CDR3 is CSVGGLAGIALDTQYF.

The chain joins TRBV12-3 or TRBV12-4 to TRBJ1-1; TCRdb names TRBD1, which stays unverified in the absence of DNA. CDR3 length: 14 residues. The CDR3 sequence: CASSPTLGNTEAFF.

This chain's CDR3 is CASSSLKTQYF. The chain carries TRBV28 and TRBJ2-5. CDR3 size: 11 residues. Germline V gene sequence: CDR1 MDHEN, CDR2 SYDVKM.

The CDR3 sequence is CSVSRDSGYTEAFF. The rearrangement uses TRBV20-1 and TRBJ1-1; lacking DNA, the TRBD1 call made by TCRdb goes unchecked. The CDR3 totals 14 residues. The germline V gene has CDR1 DFQATT and CDR2 SNEGSKA (reference sequence).

The V and J genes are TRBV6-1 and TRBJ2-1; the TCRdb D gene call, TRBD2, has no DNA to confirm it. Germline V gene data show CDR1 as MNHNS and CDR2 as SASEGT. This CDR3 is built from 17 residues. The CDR3 loop is CASSKPRTSGVDNEQFF.

The chain is built from TRBV6-1 and TRBJ2-5; checking the TCRdb D call of TRBD2 is not possible without DNA. This CDR3 spans 16 amino acids. CDR1 MNHNS and CDR2 SASEGT come from the germline V gene. The CDR3 here is CAIKPSPGLAEETQYF.

The V call is TRBV15, the J call TRBJ2-1; lacking DNA, the TRBD1 call made by TCRdb goes unchecked. Germline V CDR1 and CDR2: LNHNV, YYDKDF (reference sequence). There are 17 residues in the CDR3. The CDR3 here is CATSRESPFGTYNEQFF.

The rearrangement links TRBV29-1 to TRBJ2-3. This CDR3 is built from 15 residues. Germline CDR1 is SQVTM and CDR2 is ANQGSEA. CDR3 in amino acids: CSVEEDSTSTDTQYF.

The chain is built from TRBV2 and TRBJ2-5; TCRdb indicates TRBD1, and absent DNA this call remains unverified. This CDR3 region has 15 residues. CDR1 and CDR2 from the germline V gene are SNHLY and FYNNEI. The CDR3 is CASSYRDSLQETQYF.

The V and J genes are TRBV7-8 and TRBJ2-4; TCRdb's assignment of TRBD2 cannot be checked, as there is no DNA. From germline, CDR1 is SGHVS and CDR2 FQNEAQ. The CDR3 has 16 residues. CDR3 amino acids: CASSPPAGGPRDIQYF.

J is TRBJ2-7 and V is TRBV7-9; TCRdb returns TRBD1, unconfirmable since there is no DNA. The CDR3 length is 12 residues. The germline V gene encodes CDR1 SEHNR and CDR2 FQNEAQ (reference sequence). The CDR3 sequence: CASSSGRYEQYF.